This T cell receptor (beta chain) was identified during a study of shared clonotypes between healthy human individuals. Findings and limits, study-wide: Clonotype sharing across a few donors was observed for around 4.5% of naive CD4 clonotypes. Memory subsets generally showed lower estimated richness than naive subsets. A reduction in generation probabilities was seen for non-shared clonotypes relative to those shared by all four donors. Sampling was confined to blood; repertoires within tissues likely differ.

CDR1 and CDR2 from the germline V gene are SGDLS and YYNGEE. Between the trimmed V and J ends, which lost 3 bases and 0 bases, there was a span of 7 bases. The CDR3 is 13 residues long. Profiled with immunoSEQ multiplex PCR; TCRdb holds only in-frame clones, not every one. The repertoire has hundreds of thousands of clones, roughly 91% of them found once; the top ten carry 16%. This clone was counted a single time. No antigen is known for it. V is TRBV9 and J is TRBJ2-7; the D gene is possibly TRBD1 (5 bases). The sequenced sample was memory CD8+ T cells sorted from blood. Subset indicated: CD45RO+ cells pooled with CCR7-negative TemRA cells. The source is a man aged 18-30 years in good health. In DNA, the CDR3 is TGTGCCAGCAGCGACGACAGCTCCTACGAGCAGTACTTC. This sequence encodes CASSDDSSYEQYF.